This passage covers 17 T cell receptor beta chains from one sample sequenced in a study of human thymus T cells. TCRdb's table, derived via immunoSEQ multiplex PCR, lists solely in-frame clones and lacks some. Here the sample spans approximately 49,000 clones, 95% being singletons. Material: blood. These receptors originate from a girl under three years old with a congenital heart defect but otherwise immunologically healthy.

The genes are TRBV27 and TRBJ2-7; D uncertain. CDR1 is MNHEY and CDR2 is SMNVEV in the germline V gene (reference sequence). Between the trimmed V and J ends, which lost 6 bases and 1 base, there was a span of 7 bases. This CDR3 contains 12 residues. The CDR3 DNA reads TGTGCCAGCAGAGGGAATTCCTACGAGCAGTACTTC. As protein: CASRGNSYEQYF.

The chain is built from TRBV4-2 and TRBJ2-7; 7 bases map to TRBD2. Looked up from germline, CDR1 is LGHNA and CDR2 is YNFKEQ. J was trimmed by 4 bases and V by 1 base; bases with no gene match: 7. The length of the CDR3 is 15 residues. DNA for the CDR3: TGTGCCAGCAGCCAAGGGCGGGAGTCCCAGTACGAGCAGTACTTC. The encoded protein is CASSQGRESQYEQYF.

The chain is built from TRBV18 and TRBJ2-4; no reliable D call. Trimming stripped 1 base from V and 5 bases from J, with 3 bases between. Germline lookup yields CDR1 KGHSH and CDR2 LQKENI. The CDR3 runs 12 residues. The CDR3 loop reads CASSPRENIQYF. Written as DNA, the CDR3 is TGTGCCAGCTCACCACGCGAAAACATTCAGTACTTC.

This chain joins TRBV7-9 and TRBJ2-1; either TRBD1 or TRBD2 may supply D (6 bases each). The CDR3 sequence is 17 residues long. Trimming removed 1 base from V and 10 bases from J, with 23 bases in between. The germline gives CDR1 SEHNR, CDR2 FQNEAQ (reference sequence). CDR3 amino acids: CASSLGRGDTGHREQFF. The CDR3 DNA is TGTGCCAGCAGCTTAGGGAGGGGGGACACCGGCCATCGGGAGCAGTTCTTC.

This chain connects TRBV19 to TRBJ1-5; D not resolved. Trimming cost V 2 bases and J 5 bases, with 10 bases left between them. CDR1 and CDR2 from the germline V gene are LNHDA and SQIVND (reference sequence). The CDR3 loop spans 14 amino acids. CDR3 DNA: TGTGCCAGTAGTATACAGCCCGGTTATCAGCCCCAGCATTTT. This sequence encodes CASSIQPGYQPQHF.

This chain joins TRBV10-3 and TRBJ2-5; D is ambiguous. The CDR3 covers 16 residues. Germline CDR1 and CDR2: ENHRY and SYGVKD. Trimming left V 3 bases short and J 4 bases short, with 18 bases between. The CDR3 DNA follows: TGTGCCATCAGTGATGATTCCAAGTTGCTGCGAGAGACCCAGTACTTC. This translates into CAISDDSKLLRETQYF.

The J gene is TRBJ2-3, the V gene TRBV27; D is unresolved. V was cut by 6 bases and J by 6 bases, with 10 bases left in between. Germline V lookup: CDR1 MNHEY, CDR2 SMNVEV (reference sequence). The CDR3 totals 12 residues. The CDR3 reads CASRTSRDTQYF. DNA for the CDR3: TGTGCCAGCAGAACCTCCAGGGATACGCAGTATTTT.

This rearrangement joins TRBV2 to TRBJ2-5; D perhaps matches TRBD1 (6 bases). The CDR3 totals 14 residues. Germline V lookup: CDR1 SNHLY, CDR2 FYNNEI. V dropped 3 bases and J dropped 1 base, with 9 bases sitting between them. The CDR3 DNA sequence: TGTGCCAGCAGTGAGGGCAGGGGCCAAGAGACCCAGTACTTC. It is translated as CASSEGRGQETQYF. The entire variable domain, with the rest obtained from reference TRBV2 and TRBJ2-5, is as follows: EPEVTQTPSHQVTQMGQEVILRCVPISNHLYFYWYRQILGQKVEFLVSFYNNEISEKSEIFDDQFSVERPDGSNFTLKIRSTKLEDSAMYFCASSEGRGQETQYFGPGTRLLVL.

The chain recombines TRBV7-2 with TRBJ2-1; 8 nucleotides agree with TRBD1. Per germline, CDR1 SGHTA and CDR2 FQGNSA. V shed 4 bases and J 7 bases; nucleotides not matched to a gene: 9. The CDR3 is made up of 15 amino acids. The CDR3 coding sequence is TGTGCCAGCAGCTCCGGGGGACAGGTGGCTAATGAGCAGTTCTTC. Its protein product is CASSSGGQVANEQFF.

V is TRBV4-2 and J is TRBJ2-2; 8 bases agree with TRBD2. CDR1 and CDR2 from the germline V gene are LGHNA and YNFKEQ. The CDR3 has 17 residues. The V and J ends lost 0 bases and 6 bases, in that order; junction bases with no gene match: 9. CDR3 in amino acids: CASSQEGGLVNPGELFF. In DNA, the CDR3 is TGTGCCAGCAGCCAAGAAGGGGGACTAGTAAACCCCGGGGAGCTGTTTTTT.

In nucleotides, the CDR3 is TGTGCCAGCAATTTGGCGGGAGGGACAGATACGCAGTATTTT. Amino acid sequence: CASNLAGGTDTQYF. The rearrangement joins TRBV9 to TRBJ2-3; 9 nucleotides line up with TRBD2. Germline values: CDR1 SGDLS, CDR2 YYNGEE. This CDR3 is built from 14 residues. With 6 bases clipped from V and 3 bases from J, the junction kept 5 bases outside the gene matches.

The rearrangement links TRBV27 to TRBJ2-5, with TRBD2 matching over 7 bases. Germline-derived CDR1 and CDR2 are MNHEY and SMNVEV (reference sequence). The CDR3 totals 13 residues. Trimming cost V 1 base and J 4 bases; bases outside gene matches: 0. The CDR3 sequence: CASSLWGGETQYF. The CDR3 DNA reads as TGTGCCAGCAGTTTATGGGGGGGAGAGACCCAGTACTTC.

The CDR3 reads CASSPPPSVAYEQYF. The CDR3 nucleotides are TGTGCCAGTAGTCCTCCTCCTAGCGTTGCCTACGAGCAGTACTTC. This rearrangement joins TRBV19 to TRBJ2-7; perhaps TRBD2 as D (6 bases). From germline, CDR1 is LNHDA and CDR2 SQIVND (reference sequence). Between the trimmed V and J ends, which lost 5 bases and 2 bases, there was a span of 16 bases. The CDR3 is 15 amino acids.

This chain joins TRBV28 and TRBJ2-2; 12 bases line up with TRBD1. Germline CDR1 reads MDHEN; CDR2 reads SYDVKM. CDR3 length equals 15 residues. V dropped 5 bases and J dropped 4; count of bases not matched to a gene: 2. This CDR3 is CASSRDRGRTGELFF. The CDR3 DNA is TGTGCCAGCAGTCGGGACAGGGGGCGCACCGGGGAGCTGTTTTTT.

This chain connects TRBV15 to TRBJ1-4, with D unresolved. V lost 0 bases to trimming and J lost 8 bases, with 13 bases between them. CDR3 length: 15 residues. Germline V lookup: CDR1 LNHNV, CDR2 YYDKDF (reference sequence). CDR3 sequence (DNA): TGTGCCACCAGCAGAGATAACGGGAGGGCCGAAAAACTGTTTTTT. Translation: CATSRDNGRAEKLFF.

The CDR3 reads CASKRTGGVQQYF. In nucleotides, the CDR3 is TGTGCCAGCAAGCGGACAGGGGGGGTCCAGCAGTACTTC. This rearrangement joins TRBV27 to TRBJ2-7, with 10 bases aligning to TRBD1. This CDR3 contains 13 residues. Trimming took 7 bases from V and 8 from J; bases not matched to a gene: 8. Germline assignment: CDR1 MNHEY and CDR2 SMNVEV (reference sequence).

V gene TRBV2 combines with J gene TRBJ2-4; 8 bases map to TRBD1. CDR1 and CDR2 from the germline V gene are SNHLY and FYNNEI. The trim removed 6 bases at V and 9 bases at J, leaving 10 bases unmatched. The CDR3 has 14 amino acids. The CDR3 loop is CASRGLDRGTIQYF. In DNA form, the CDR3 reads TGTGCCAGCAGGGGACTTGACAGGGGCACCATTCAGTACTTC.